A single sample is the source of the 14 T cell receptor beta chains below, sequenced in a study of cytomegalovirus exposure and HLA in healthy donors. PCR primers comprised 60 Vbeta and 13 Jbeta primers. This table comes from immunoSEQ multiplex PCR, and its TCRdb copy is limited to in-frame clones, with some not included. The sample has about 170,000 clones; around 76% are singletons. The sample consisted of PBMCs. The receptors stem from a female donor in good health and CMV-seronegative.

This chain uses TRBV2 with TRBJ2-7; the match to TRBD1 covers 7 bases. Losses at the gene ends were 4 bases for V and 1 base for J; bases not matched to a gene: 10. The CDR3 spans 16 residues. CDR1 is SNHLY and CDR2 is FYNNEI in the germline V gene. The CDR3 reads CASSGKTGSRSYEQYF. DNA for the CDR3: TGTGCCAGCAGTGGGAAGACAGGGTCCCGATCCTACGAGCAGTACTTC. The variable domain in full, with the rest retrieved from reference TRBV2 and TRBJ2-7, is EPEVTQTPSHQVTQMGQEVILRCVPISNHLYFYWYRQILGQKVEFLVSFYNNEISEKSEIFDDQFSVERPDGSNFTLKIRSTKLEDSAMYFCASSGKTGSRSYEQYFGPGTRLTVT.

The rearrangement joins TRBV9 to TRBJ1-2; D remains unclear. The CDR3 is 13 amino acids. The germline V gene has CDR1 SGDLS and CDR2 YYNGEE. With 4 bases removed from V and 7 bases from J, the gap between germline ends came to 14 bases. CDR3 sequence (DNA): TGTGCCAGCAGCCCGGAGACGGAGGGTGGCTACACCTTC. It is translated as CASSPETEGGYTF.

This clone was found once. The CDR3 sequence is CASSATNQPQHF. The CDR3 DNA sequence: TGTGCCAGCAGCGCTACTAATCAGCCCCAGCATTTT. The V and J genes are TRBV9 and TRBJ1-5; D is uncertain. The CDR3 has 12 amino acids. Germline V lookup: CDR1 SGDLS, CDR2 YYNGEE. Trimming stripped 3 bases from V and 4 bases from J, with 5 bases between.

This clone has just one count. The same CDR3 can be traced to other DNA sequences in this sample. The chain joins TRBV9 to TRBJ2-2, with D tentatively TRBD2 (5 bases). This CDR3 comprises 15 residues. Trimming shortened V by 1 base and J by 2 bases, and 9 bases separated the two germline ends. Germline CDR1 SGDLS, CDR2 YYNGEE. CDR3 amino acids: CASSVRLANTGELFF. CDR3 DNA: TGTGCCAGCAGCGTACGTCTAGCTAACACCGGGGAGCTGTTTTTT.

The chain joins TRBV6-5 to TRBJ2-7; no clear D gene. Per germline, CDR1 MNHEY and CDR2 SVGAGI. The V end was cut by 8 bases, the J end by 0 bases, with 8 bases between. The CDR3 loop spans 12 amino acids. CDR3 in DNA: TGTGCCAGCTCGACTGTCTCCTACGAGCAGTACTTC. Amino acid sequence: CASSTVSYEQYF.

This chain uses TRBV4-1 with TRBJ1-5, with D hard to call. The germline CDR1 and CDR2 sequences are MGHRA and YSYEKL. Trimming took off 0 bases at V and 5 bases at J, with 8 bases between the two ends. The CDR3 length is 14 residues. The CDR3 DNA sequence: TGCGCCAGCAGCCAAGATTCCGGGTATCAGCCCCAGCATTTT. Protein: CASSQDSGYQPQHF.

The chain uses TRBV30 and TRBJ1-2; 7 bases map to TRBD1. V gave up 4 bases and J gave up 7 bases; unmatched junction bases: 18. Germline CDR1 GTSNPN, CDR2 SVGIG (reference sequence). The length of the CDR3 is 16 residues. The CDR3 nucleotides read TGTGCCTGGATGCGGGACAGCTCAAGAATCTTAGCTGGCTACACCTTC. This translates into CAWMRDSSRILAGYTF.

The chain links TRBV10-1 to TRBJ1-2; D possibly corresponds to TRBD1 (6 bases). Germline V gives CDR1 WNHNN, CDR2 SYGVQD (reference sequence). Trimming removed 5 bases at V and 4 bases at J, with 11 bases between. CDR3 size: 13 residues. This CDR3 reads CASSPGDLYGYTF. The CDR3 DNA follows: TGCGCCAGCAGTCCAGGGGACCTCTATGGCTACACCTTC.

This chain links TRBV19 with TRBJ2-2, with D uncertain. This CDR3 has 13 amino acids. V shed 5 bases and J shed 6 bases, with 10 bases lying between them. Per the germline V gene, CDR1 is LNHDA and CDR2 is SQIVND (reference sequence). CDR3 in amino acids: CASSPTGAGELFF. In DNA form, the CDR3 reads TGTGCCAGTAGTCCAACCGGTGCCGGGGAGCTGTTTTTT. The whole variable domain, remainder taken from reference TRBV19 and TRBJ2-2, is DGGITQSPKYLFRKEGQNVTLSCEQNLNHDAMYWYRQDPGQGLRLIYYSQIVNDFQKGDIAEGYSVSREKKESFPLTVTSAQKNPTAFYLCASSPTGAGELFFGEGSRLTVL.

J is TRBJ1-3 and V is TRBV7-3; D is unclear. The CDR3 loop spans 15 amino acids. Germline CDR1 and CDR2: SGHTA and FQGTGA. V lost 2 bases to trimming and J lost 0 bases, with 8 bases between them. The CDR3 loop is CASSLEGSSGNTIYF. CDR3 nucleotides: TGTGCCAGCAGCTTAGAGGGTAGCTCTGGAAACACCATATATTTT.

The chain carries TRBV5-1 and TRBJ1-5; TRBD1 aligns across 7 bases. After removal of 0 bases from V and 2 bases from J, the junction contained 5 bases not matched to a gene. Germline V gene lookup returns CDR1 SGHRS and CDR2 YFSETQ. This CDR3 has 16 residues. The DNA of the CDR3 is TGCGCCAGCAGCTTGGGTATAGGGGGCGGCAATCAGCCCCAGCATTTT. Translating gives CASSLGIGGGNQPQHF. Variable domain in full (rest from reference TRBV5-1 and TRBJ1-5): KAGVTQTPRYLIKTRGQQVTLSCSPISGHRSVSWYQQTPGQGLQFLFEYFSETQRNKGNFPGRFSGRQFSNSRSEMNVSTLELGDSALYLCASSLGIGGGNQPQHFGDGTRLSIL.

This clone turned up a few times. CDR3 in DNA: TGTGCCAGCAGCCCCGGGACTAGCACCACAGATACGCAGTATTTT. As protein: CASSPGTSTTDTQYF. V is TRBV5-8 and J is TRBJ2-3, with 9 nucleotides matching TRBD2. V trimming: 4 bases; J trimming: 2 bases; junction bases outside the gene matches: 5. Germline V lookup: CDR1 SGHTS, CDR2 YDEGEE. The CDR3 is 15 amino acids.

This clone was recorded once. The chain couples TRBV5-1 to TRBJ2-1; 8 bases align to TRBD2. The CDR3 has 16 residues. The V gene end was trimmed by 0 bases and the J gene end by 3 bases; junction bases not matched to a gene: 5. CDR1 is SGHRS, CDR2 YFSETQ, per germline. The CDR3 loop reads CASSLGSSGSYNEQFF. The CDR3 nucleotides read TGCGCCAGCAGCTTGGGTTCCAGCGGGAGCTACAATGAGCAGTTCTTC.

CDR3 loop: CASSPWGVEGGNSPLHF. The DNA of the CDR3 is TGTGCCAGCTCACCTTGGGGCGTAGAAGGGGGAAATTCACCCCTCCACTTT. The chain carries TRBV18 and TRBJ1-6, with D tentatively TRBD1 (6 bases). Germline loops: CDR1 KGHSH, CDR2 LQKENI. Trimming removed 3 bases at V and 7 bases at J, with 19 bases between. The CDR3 sequence is 17 residues long.